Below are 27 T cell receptor beta chains sequenced from a single sample in a study of blood T cell repertoires in COVID-19. Assay: immunoSEQ multiplex PCR; the TCRdb copy retains only in-frame clones and omits some. The sample includes about 150,000 clones, about four fifths of them seen just once. The source material was peripheral blood. The origin of the receptors is a woman aged 55-70 years with acute or convalescent COVID-19.

The J gene is TRBJ1-4, the V gene TRBV5-8; 10 bases match TRBD1. The ends lost 4 bases at V and 3 bases at J; junction bases unmatched: 3. This CDR3 contains 15 residues. Per germline, CDR1 SGHTS and CDR2 YDEGEE. The CDR3 region is CASSPGTGANEKLFF. The CDR3 DNA is TGTGCCAGCAGCCCAGGGACAGGGGCTAATGAAAAACTGTTTTTT.

J is TRBJ1-1 and V is TRBV11-2; TRBD1 is a possible D gene (5 bases). Germline V gene data show CDR1 as SGHAT and CDR2 as FQNNGV. The CDR3 has 18 amino acids. Trimming shortened V by 4 bases and J by 2 bases, and 23 bases separated the two germline ends. As DNA, the CDR3 is TGTGCCAGCAGCTCCCAAAGAGAGGGACTGGGGCGAAACACTGAAGCTTTCTTT. Translated, it gives CASSSQREGLGRNTEAFF.

This clone was detected only once. The rearrangement uses TRBV4-2 and TRBJ1-2; D possibly corresponds to TRBD1 (5 bases). The CDR3 has 15 amino acids. V dropped 3 bases and J dropped 6 bases, with 17 bases sitting between them. The germline gives CDR1 LGHNA, CDR2 YNFKEQ. The chain's CDR3 is CASSHNAPGIDGYTF. CDR3 nucleotides: TGTGCCAGCAGCCATAACGCCCCAGGGATAGATGGCTACACCTTC.

This clone came up once. The chain links TRBV5-1 to TRBJ1-4, with D possibly TRBD1 on 6 matching bases. From germline, CDR1 is SGHRS and CDR2 YFSETQ. The V end was cut by 2 bases, the J end by 8 bases, with 13 bases between. CDR3 length: 14 amino acids. CDR3 DNA sequence: TGCGCCAGCAGCTTTTCCGGGACATGGGAAAAACTGTTTTTT. This codes for CASSFSGTWEKLFF.

This sequence joins TRBV28 and TRBJ2-3, with a weak D call TRBD1 (6 bases). Germline V gene sequence: CDR1 MDHEN, CDR2 SYDVKM. The V gene lost 8 bases and the J gene lost 7 bases, with 16 bases spanning the gap. This CDR3 is 13 amino acids long. In DNA, the CDR3 is TGTGCCAGCCGATCGCAGGGGCAACATACGCAGTATTTT. Translated, it gives CASRSQGQHTQYF.

CDR3 bases: TGTGCCAGCAGTTTCAACACCAATGAAAAACTGTTTTTT. Residues: CASSFNTNEKLFF. This chain uses TRBV12-3 or TRBV12-4 with TRBJ1-4, with D unclear. Trimming took 3 bases from V and 5 from J, leaving 7 bases between them. The CDR3 length is 13 residues.

The chain uses TRBV6-5 and TRBJ2-1, with 10 bases lining up with TRBD2. With V trimmed by 4 bases and J by 1 base, 4 bases remained unmatched. CDR3 length: 16 residues. CDR1 is MNHEY and CDR2 is SVGAGI in the germline V gene. CDR3 sequence reads: CASSSKLAGSYNEQFF. CDR3 nucleotides: TGTGCCAGCAGTTCCAAACTAGCGGGGTCCTACAATGAGCAGTTCTTC.

The gene calls are TRBV14 and TRBJ1-1; 7 positions match TRBD1. The CDR3 length is 14 residues. CDR1 is SGHDN, CDR2 FVKESK, per germline. The ends lost 1 base at V and 6 bases at J; junction bases unmatched: 5. The CDR3: CASSQGVRGAEAFF. The CDR3 DNA is TGTGCCAGCAGCCAAGGGGTCAGGGGGGCTGAAGCTTTCTTT. Together with reference TRBV14 and TRBJ1-1, the CDR3 gives the full variable domain: EAGVTQFPSHSVIEKGQTVTLRCDPISGHDNLYWYRRVMGKEIKFLLHFVKESKQDESGMPNNRFLAERTGGTYSTLKVQPAELEDSGVYFCASSQGVRGAEAFFGQGTRLTVV.

This chain connects TRBV6-6 to TRBJ1-5, with D perhaps TRBD1 (5 bases). Trimming left V 0 bases short and J 9 bases short, with 15 bases between. CDR1 and CDR2 (germline): MNHNY, SVGAGI (reference sequence). The CDR3 totals 15 residues. CDR3 amino acids: CASSYSGRTTGPQHF. The CDR3 DNA reads TGTGCCAGCAGTTACTCCGGCAGGACAACCGGGCCCCAGCATTTT.

Details on this clone: Other DNA sequences within the sample encode an identical CDR3. This chain links TRBV9 with TRBJ1-5, with TRBD1 identical over 7 bases. The CDR3 spans 14 residues. The junction had 0 bases not matched to a gene; V was cut back by 1 base and J by 2 bases. Germline CDR1 SGDLS, CDR2 YYNGEE. The CDR3 region is CASSVTGGNQPQHF. The CDR3 coding sequence is TGTGCCAGCAGCGTAACAGGGGGCAATCAGCCCCAGCATTTT.

The V gene is TRBV5-1, the J gene TRBJ2-1; 9 nucleotides align to TRBD2. V trimming: 3 bases; J trimming: 7 bases; junction bases outside the gene matches: 8. The CDR3 runs to 15 residues. Per the germline V gene, CDR1 is SGHRS and CDR2 is YFSETQ. CDR3 nucleotides: TGCGCCAGCAGCTATGGCGGGGGGGCCGGGAATGAGCAGTTCTTC. Amino acid sequence: CASSYGGGAGNEQFF. The entire variable domain, with the rest obtained from reference TRBV5-1 and TRBJ2-1, is as follows: KAGVTQTPRYLIKTRGQQVTLSCSPISGHRSVSWYQQTPGQGLQFLFEYFSETQRNKGNFPGRFSGRQFSNSRSEMNVSTLELGDSALYLCASSYGGGAGNEQFFGPGTRLTVL.

V gene TRBV28 combines with J gene TRBJ1-4, with D maybe TRBD1 (6 bases). Germline V gives CDR1 MDHEN, CDR2 SYDVKM. V lost 8 bases to trimming and J lost 8 bases, with 21 bases between them. This CDR3 has 15 residues. This CDR3 reads CASWSPGGGREKLFF. CDR3 nucleotides: TGTGCCAGCTGGTCTCCTGGGGGCGGGCGCGAAAAACTGTTTTTT.

This clone was seen just once. The V call is TRBV6-5, the J call TRBJ1-2; D not certain. V was clipped by 6 bases and J by 0 bases, with 11 bases between them. This CDR3 region has 14 residues. Per the germline V gene, CDR1 is MNHEY and CDR2 is SVGAGI. CDR3 nucleotide sequence: TGTGCCAGCAGACTACAAACGTCTAACTATGGCTACACCTTC. Translation gives CASRLQTSNYGYTF.

The V call is TRBV6-5, the J call TRBJ1-3; D might be TRBD1 (5 bases). Germline V CDR1 and CDR2: MNHEY, SVGAGI. The CDR3 sequence is 13 residues long. Trimming took 5 bases from V and 6 from J, leaving 11 bases between them. This CDR3 is CASSPGQLNTIYF. As DNA, the CDR3 is TGTGCCAGCAGTCCCGGACAACTAAACACCATATATTTT.

This clone was seen once. The chain combines TRBV29-1 with TRBJ1-1; TRBD1 might be the D (5 bases). This CDR3 is built from 13 residues. CDR1 SQVTM and CDR2 ANQGSEA come from the germline V gene. The ends were cut back, 3 bases at V and 2 bases at J, with 10 bases in the middle. DNA of the CDR3: TGCAGCGTTGAGGGCCGGACAAACACTGAAGCTTTCTTT. Protein product: CSVEGRTNTEAFF.

The chain carries TRBV2 and TRBJ2-1, with D possibly matching TRBD2 (6 bases). The CDR3 length is 14 residues. Germline-derived CDR1 and CDR2 are SNHLY and FYNNEI. Trimming shortened V by 6 bases and J by 1 base, and 10 bases separated the two germline ends. The chain's CDR3 is CASRGLRSYNEQFF. CDR3 in DNA: TGTGCCAGCAGGGGACTTCGTTCCTACAATGAGCAGTTCTTC.

This clone was seen only once. The chain couples TRBV18 to TRBJ1-1, with a tentative D call TRBD1 (6 bases). The V gene's germline CDR1 is KGHSH and CDR2 LQKENI. Trimming shortened V by 3 bases and J by 8 bases, and 13 bases separated the two germline ends. CDR3 length: 13 residues. The CDR3 DNA is TGTGCCAGCTCACCCGGGGGGCAGCCGGAAGCTTTCTTT. This codes for CASSPGGQPEAFF.

The chain recombines TRBV7-3 with TRBJ2-7; 8 nucleotides line up with TRBD2. CDR1 is SGHTA, CDR2 FQGTGA, per germline. CDR3 length: 15 residues. V shed 5 bases, J shed 0 bases, and the junction held 6 bases outside the gene matches. CDR3 loop: CASSTTGGSSYEQYV. Written as DNA, the CDR3 is TGTGCCAGCAGCACCACGGGGGGGAGCTCCTACGAGCAGTACGTC.

The chain has TRBV6-6 and TRBJ1-1; D not resolved. Germline-derived CDR1 and CDR2 are MNHNY and SVGAGI (reference sequence). This CDR3 contains 14 residues. The V and J ends lost 4 bases and 0 bases respectively, with 9 bases between them. CDR3 DNA: TGTGCCAGCAGTTCCCGACACCTGAACACTGAAGCTTTCTTT. Translating it yields CASSSRHLNTEAFF.

The chain links TRBV19 to TRBJ1-2; D possibly corresponds to TRBD1 (6 bases). V was trimmed by 5 bases and J by 2 bases, leaving 18 bases between them. Germline loops: CDR1 LNHDA, CDR2 SQIVND (reference sequence). The CDR3 sequence is 16 residues long. CDR3 amino acids: CASSAAGTGQNYGYTF. The DNA for the CDR3 is TGTGCCAGTAGTGCTGCAGGAACAGGGCAAAACTATGGCTACACCTTC.

A few counts support this clone. The chain carries TRBV30 and TRBJ2-1, with 10 bases aligning to TRBD2. Trimming removed 3 bases from V and 8 bases from J; junction bases left unmatched: 4. The CDR3 covers 13 residues. Germline assignment: CDR1 GTSNPN and CDR2 SVGIG (reference sequence). The DNA for the CDR3 is TGTGCCTGGAGGAGCGGGGGGGGACATGAGCAGTTCTTC. Translated, it gives CAWRSGGGHEQFF.

The rearrangement joins TRBV6-1 to TRBJ2-7, with TRBD1 matching 8 bases. The CDR3 sequence is 16 residues long. V gave up 3 bases and J gave up 2 bases; unmatched junction bases: 9. Germline loops: CDR1 MNHNS, CDR2 SASEGT. The CDR3 DNA reads TGTGCCAGCAGTGAGGAGGGGACAGGAATAACCTACGAGCAGTACTTC. The encoded protein is CASSEEGTGITYEQYF.

The table lists this clone with a few counts. The J gene is TRBJ1-3, the V gene TRBV7-9; tentatively, D is TRBD1 (6 bases). Trimming took off 4 bases at V and 1 base at J, with 11 bases between the two ends. This CDR3 has 15 residues. Germline V gives CDR1 SEHNR, CDR2 FQNEAQ (reference sequence). CDR3 in DNA: TGTGCCAGCAGCTCGGCCGGGACATCTGGAAACACCATATATTTT. Its protein product is CASSSAGTSGNTIYF.

This clone was seen a handful of times. This chain joins TRBV10-3 and TRBJ2-7, with D maybe TRBD1 (6 bases). The germline V gene encodes CDR1 ENHRY and CDR2 SYGVKD. CDR3 size: 15 residues. With 1 base removed from V and 2 bases from J, the gap between germline ends came to 12 bases. CDR3 nucleotides: TGTGCCATCAGTGAGTTCACAGGGTCCCCCTACGAGCAGTACTTC. This codes for CAISEFTGSPYEQYF.

CDR3 nucleotides: TGCGCCAGCAGCTTGGACTCCCTCTCCTCCTATGGCTACACCTTC. Residues: CASSLDSLSSYGYTF. The chain carries TRBV5-1 and TRBJ1-2, with D unresolved. The CDR3 is 15 amino acids. Per germline, CDR1 SGHRS and CDR2 YFSETQ. The V end was cut by 0 bases, the J end by 4 bases, with 13 bases between. The entire variable domain, with the rest obtained from reference TRBV5-1 and TRBJ1-2, is as follows: KAGVTQTPRYLIKTRGQQVTLSCSPISGHRSVSWYQQTPGQGLQFLFEYFSETQRNKGNFPGRFSGRQFSNSRSEMNVSTLELGDSALYLCASSLDSLSSYGYTFGSGTRLTVV.

The chain uses TRBV6-5 and TRBJ2-4; perhaps TRBD1 as D (6 bases). CDR1 is MNHEY and CDR2 is SVGAGI in the germline V gene. This CDR3 is built from 14 residues. V gave up 6 bases and J gave up 2 bases, with 11 bases separating them. CDR3 DNA: TGTGCCAGCAGACCGGGACAAACCAAAAACATTCAGTACTTC. Protein sequence: CASRPGQTKNIQYF.

In this sample, this clone turned up once. The chain links TRBV7-9 to TRBJ2-1; 8 bases are a match to TRBD1. This CDR3 has 16 residues. Germline values: CDR1 SEHNR, CDR2 FQNEAQ (reference sequence). J was trimmed by 6 bases and V by 7 bases; bases with no gene match: 14. CDR3 coding DNA: TGTGCCAGCACCACATCCGGGACAGGCAAGGGCAATGAGCAGTTCTTC. As protein: CASTTSGTGKGNEQFF. Full variable domain (outside the CDR3, taken from reference TRBV7-9 and TRBJ2-1): DTGVSQNPRHKITKRGQNVTFRCDPISEHNRLYWYRQTLGQGPEFLTYFQNEAQLEKSRLLSDRFSAERPKGSFSTLEIQRTEQGDSAMYLCASTTSGTGKGNEQFFGPGTRLTVL.